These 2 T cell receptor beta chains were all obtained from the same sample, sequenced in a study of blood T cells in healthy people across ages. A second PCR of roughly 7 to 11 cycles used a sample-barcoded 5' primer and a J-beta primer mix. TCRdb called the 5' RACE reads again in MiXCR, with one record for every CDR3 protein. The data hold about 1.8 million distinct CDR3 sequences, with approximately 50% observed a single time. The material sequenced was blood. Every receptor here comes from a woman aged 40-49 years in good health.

The DNA for the CDR3 is TGTGCCAGCAGGGGGACAGGGTTCGCCTCTGGGGCCAACGTCCTGACTTTC. It yields the protein CASRGTGFASGANVLTF. V usage is TRBV6-2 or TRBV6-3 and J usage is TRBJ2-6; 9 bases map to TRBD1. Germline CDR1 and CDR2: MNHEY and SVGEGT. The CDR3 extends over 17 amino acids. V lost 6 bases, J lost 0 bases, and 6 bases stayed unmatched.

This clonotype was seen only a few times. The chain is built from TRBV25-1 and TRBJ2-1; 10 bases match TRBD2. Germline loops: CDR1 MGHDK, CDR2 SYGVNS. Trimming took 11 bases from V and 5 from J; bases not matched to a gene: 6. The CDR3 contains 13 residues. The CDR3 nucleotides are TGTGCCGCTGGGACTAGCGACGACAATGAGCAGTTCTTC. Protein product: CAAGTSDDNEQFF.